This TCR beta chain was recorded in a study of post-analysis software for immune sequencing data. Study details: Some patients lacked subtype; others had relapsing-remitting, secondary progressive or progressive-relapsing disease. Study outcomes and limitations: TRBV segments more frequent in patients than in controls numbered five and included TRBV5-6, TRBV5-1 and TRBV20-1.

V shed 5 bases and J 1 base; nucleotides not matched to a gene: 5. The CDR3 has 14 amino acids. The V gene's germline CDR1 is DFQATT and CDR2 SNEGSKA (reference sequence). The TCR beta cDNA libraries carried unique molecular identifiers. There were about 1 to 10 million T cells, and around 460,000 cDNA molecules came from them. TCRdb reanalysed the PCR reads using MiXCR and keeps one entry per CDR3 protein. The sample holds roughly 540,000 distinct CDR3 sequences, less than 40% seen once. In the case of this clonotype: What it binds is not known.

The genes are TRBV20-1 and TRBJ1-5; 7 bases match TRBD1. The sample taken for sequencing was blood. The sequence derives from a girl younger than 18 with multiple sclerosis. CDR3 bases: TGCAGTGCTCTGGGGACAGCAAGCAATCAGCCCCAGCATTTT. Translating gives CSALGTASNQPQHF.